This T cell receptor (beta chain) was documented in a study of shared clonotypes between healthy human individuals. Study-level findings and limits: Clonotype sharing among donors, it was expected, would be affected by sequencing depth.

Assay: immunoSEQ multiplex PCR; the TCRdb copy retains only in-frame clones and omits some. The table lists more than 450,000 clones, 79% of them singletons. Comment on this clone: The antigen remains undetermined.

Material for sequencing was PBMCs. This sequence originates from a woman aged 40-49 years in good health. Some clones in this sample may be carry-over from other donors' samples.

CDR3 DNA: TGTGCCAGTAGTATTGGGGGCTCTAATGAAAAACTGTTTTTT. Protein: CASSIGGSNEKLFF. This chain joins TRBV19 and TRBJ1-4; a possible D gene is TRBD1 (6 bases). Trimming took 3 bases from V and 3 from J, leaving 8 bases between them. The CDR3 consists of 14 residues. Germline loops: CDR1 LNHDA, CDR2 SQIVND (reference sequence).